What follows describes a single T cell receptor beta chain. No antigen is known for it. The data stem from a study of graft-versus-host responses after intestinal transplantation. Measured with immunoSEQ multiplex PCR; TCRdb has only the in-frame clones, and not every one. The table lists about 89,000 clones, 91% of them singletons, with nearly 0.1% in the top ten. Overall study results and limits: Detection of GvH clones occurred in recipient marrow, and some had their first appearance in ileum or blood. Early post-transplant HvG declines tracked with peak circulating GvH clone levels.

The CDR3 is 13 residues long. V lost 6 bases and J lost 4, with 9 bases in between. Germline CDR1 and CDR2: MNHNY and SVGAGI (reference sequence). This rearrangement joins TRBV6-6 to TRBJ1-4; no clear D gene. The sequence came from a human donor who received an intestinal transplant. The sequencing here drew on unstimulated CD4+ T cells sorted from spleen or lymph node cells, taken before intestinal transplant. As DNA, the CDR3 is TGTGCCAGCAGCTCGGGGATTAATGAAAAACTGTTTTTT. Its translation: CASSSGINEKLFF.